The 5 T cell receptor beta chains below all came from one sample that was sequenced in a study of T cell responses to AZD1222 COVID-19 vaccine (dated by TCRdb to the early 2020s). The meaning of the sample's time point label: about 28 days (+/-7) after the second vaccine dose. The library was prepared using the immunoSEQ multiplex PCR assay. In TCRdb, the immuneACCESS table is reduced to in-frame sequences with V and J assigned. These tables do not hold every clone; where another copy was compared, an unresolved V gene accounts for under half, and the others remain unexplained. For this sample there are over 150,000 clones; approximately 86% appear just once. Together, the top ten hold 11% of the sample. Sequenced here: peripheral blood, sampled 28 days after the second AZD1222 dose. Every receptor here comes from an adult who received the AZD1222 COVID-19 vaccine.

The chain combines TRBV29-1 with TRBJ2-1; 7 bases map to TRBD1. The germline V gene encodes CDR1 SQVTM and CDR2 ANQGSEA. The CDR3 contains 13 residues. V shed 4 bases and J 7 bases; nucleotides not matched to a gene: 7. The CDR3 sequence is CSVGQGQWNEQFF. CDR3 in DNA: TGCAGCGTTGGACAGGGCCAATGGAATGAGCAGTTCTTC.

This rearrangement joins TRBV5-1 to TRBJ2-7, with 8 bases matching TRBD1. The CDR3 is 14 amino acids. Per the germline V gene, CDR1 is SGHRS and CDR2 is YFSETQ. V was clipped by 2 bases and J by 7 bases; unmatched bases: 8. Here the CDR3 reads CASSLRTGTGEQYF. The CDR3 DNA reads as TGCGCCAGCAGCTTAAGGACAGGGACGGGGGAGCAGTACTTC. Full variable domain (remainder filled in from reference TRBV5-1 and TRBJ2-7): KAGVTQTPRYLIKTRGQQVTLSCSPISGHRSVSWYQQTPGQGLQFLFEYFSETQRNKGNFPGRFSGRQFSNSRSEMNVSTLELGDSALYLCASSLRTGTGEQYFGPGTRLTVT.

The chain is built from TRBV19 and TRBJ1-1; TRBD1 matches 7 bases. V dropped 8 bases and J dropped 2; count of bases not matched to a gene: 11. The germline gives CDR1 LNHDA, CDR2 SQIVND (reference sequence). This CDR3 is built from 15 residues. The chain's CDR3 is CASPPTGRPNTEAFF. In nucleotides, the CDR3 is TGTGCCAGTCCCCCGACAGGGAGACCTAACACTGAAGCTTTCTTT.

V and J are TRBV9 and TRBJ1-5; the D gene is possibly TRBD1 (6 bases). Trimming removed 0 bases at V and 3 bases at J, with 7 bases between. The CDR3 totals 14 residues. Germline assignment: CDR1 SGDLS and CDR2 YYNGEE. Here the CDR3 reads CASSVGDTNQPQHF. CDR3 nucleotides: TGTGCCAGCAGCGTAGGGGACACCAATCAGCCCCAGCATTTT.

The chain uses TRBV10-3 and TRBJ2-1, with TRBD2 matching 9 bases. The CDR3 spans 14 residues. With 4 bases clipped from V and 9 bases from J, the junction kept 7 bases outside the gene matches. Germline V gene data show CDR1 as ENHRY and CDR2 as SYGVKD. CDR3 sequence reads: CAISARLAEGEQFF. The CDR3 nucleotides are TGTGCCATCAGTGCCCGACTAGCGGAGGGTGAGCAGTTCTTC.